The 21 T cell receptor beta chains listed next were all sequenced from one sample in a study of T cell repertoires in cytomegalovirus infection. One entry per CDR3 protein results from TCRdb running MiXCR on the reads. The sample has hundreds of thousands of distinct CDR3 sequences, roughly 26% seen once. The material sequenced was CD8+ T cells from PBMCs. The receptors were sampled from a human donor in good health (CMV status not recorded). Some clones in this sample may be carry-over from other donors' samples.

This clonotype was recorded many times. CDR3 in DNA: TGCGCCAGCAGCCCGGAAAAGGGGGATAATTCACCCCTCCACTTT. This codes for CASSPEKGDNSPLHF. V gene TRBV4-3 combines with J gene TRBJ1-6; weak D call: TRBD1 (6 bases). The CDR3 contains 15 residues. Germline lookup yields CDR1 LGHNA and CDR2 YSLEER. Trimming removed 4 bases at V and 5 bases at J, with 12 bases between.

The chain uses TRBV29-1 and TRBJ2-1, with D maybe TRBD1 (6 bases). The germline V and J ends were trimmed by 7 bases and 0 bases, with 16 bases remaining between them. The CDR3 spans 15 residues. Germline CDR1 and CDR2: SQVTM and ANQGSEA. The CDR3 loop is CSGRIRDNSYNEQFF. The CDR3, as DNA: TGCAGCGGTCGAATCCGGGACAACTCCTACAATGAGCAGTTCTTC.

Comments on this clonotype: Sequence at one end of the junction differs from germline and may be a read error. The chain uses TRBV7-8 and TRBJ1-2; D not resolved. Per germline, CDR1 SGHVS and CDR2 FQNEAQ. The CDR3 spans 14 residues. The CDR3 spells CANSLDPGREGCTF. The CDR3 DNA follows: TGTGCCAACAGCTTAGACCCCGGGAGGGAGGGCTGCACCTTC.

The chain uses TRBV4-3 and TRBJ2-2, with 11 bases matching TRBD2. Trimming removed 1 base from V and 7 bases from J; junction bases left unmatched: 2. Germline V gene lookup returns CDR1 LGHNA and CDR2 YSLEER. This CDR3 has 15 amino acids. In nucleotides, the CDR3 is TGCGCCAGCAGCCAAGTTGGGACTAGCGGCGGGGAGCTGTTTTTT. Encoded protein: CASSQVGTSGGELFF.

The rearrangement uses TRBV20-1 and TRBJ1-2; 8 bases map to TRBD1. CDR3 size: 12 residues. Losses at the gene ends were 5 bases for V and 6 bases for J; bases not matched to a gene: 5. Germline assignment: CDR1 DFQATT and CDR2 SNEGSKA (reference sequence). The CDR3 DNA follows: TGCAGTGCTCCCGACAGGGGACATGGCTACACCTTC. It translates to CSAPDRGHGYTF.

Only a few counts were recorded for this clonotype. The chain couples TRBV10-1 to TRBJ1-1; no reliable D call. Germline assignment: CDR1 WNHNN and CDR2 SYGVQD (reference sequence). The CDR3 spans 14 residues. Trimming took 2 bases from V and 1 from J, leaving 8 bases between them. CDR3 protein: CASSERQQNTEAFF. The DNA for the CDR3 is TGCGCCAGCAGTGAGCGGCAGCAGAACACTGAAGCTTTCTTT.

This clonotype was picked up a small number of times. The gene calls are TRBV7-9 and TRBJ1-1, with TRBD1 matching 7 bases. This CDR3 has 13 amino acids. Per germline, CDR1 SEHNR and CDR2 FQNEAQ (reference sequence). Trimming cost V 6 bases and J 7 bases; bases outside gene matches: 8. The CDR3 nucleotides read TGTGCCAGCAGGCCGACAGGGTCGTTTGAAGCTTTCTTT. Amino acid sequence: CASRPTGSFEAFF.

This clonotype showed up just a few times. This CDR3 reads CASEGGEQFF. The CDR3 DNA reads TGTGCCAGCGAGGGTGGCGAGCAGTTCTTC. The rearrangement links TRBV7-9 to TRBJ2-1, with D possibly TRBD2 on 5 matching bases. CDR3 length equals 10 residues. Germline CDR1 is SEHNR and CDR2 is FQNEAQ (reference sequence). V lost 8 bases to trimming and J lost 10 bases, with 9 bases between them.

The sample holds many counts of this clonotype. This chain joins TRBV4-1 and TRBJ1-1, with unresolved D. This CDR3 comprises 15 residues. The V and J ends lost 0 bases and 4 bases respectively, with 12 bases between them. The germline V gene encodes CDR1 MGHRA and CDR2 YSYEKL. DNA of the CDR3: TGCGCCAGCAGCCAAGATCCCAGGTCTTCCACTGAAGCTTTCTTT. Translated: CASSQDPRSSTEAFF.

In this sample, this clonotype turned up a few times. V is TRBV27 and J is TRBJ2-5; D is unclear. This CDR3 is built from 13 residues. Trimming removed 3 bases from V and 9 bases from J, with 14 bases in between. Germline V gene sequence: CDR1 MNHEY, CDR2 SMNVEV (reference sequence). The CDR3 loop is CASSFLLGEAQYF. The CDR3 DNA sequence: TGTGCCAGCAGTTTCCTCCTAGGCGAGGCCCAGTACTTC.

The chain combines TRBV28 with TRBJ2-6; unclear D gene. V dropped 3 bases and J dropped 0 bases, with 9 bases sitting between them. Germline CDR1 MDHEN, CDR2 SYDVKM. The CDR3 spans 16 residues. CDR3 sequence (DNA): TGTGCCAGCAGTTTGCCACAGTTCTCTGGGGCCAACGTCCTGACTTTC. This encodes CASSLPQFSGANVLTF.

In this sample, this clonotype turned up many times. The gene calls are TRBV19 and TRBJ2-1, with TRBD2 matching 8 bases. This CDR3 has 15 residues. Germline V gives CDR1 LNHDA, CDR2 SQIVND (reference sequence). The J segment lost 2 bases and the V segment lost 1 base, leaving 1 base of the junction unmatched. CDR3 DNA: TGTGCCAGTAGTATAGCGGGGGGGACCTACAATGAGCAGTTCTTC. It specifies CASSIAGGTYNEQFF.

This clonotype occurred many times. The V call is TRBV11-1, the J call TRBJ2-1, with D perhaps TRBD1 or TRBD2 (6 bases each). The CDR3 is 13 residues long. Germline lookup yields CDR1 SGHAT and CDR2 FQDESV (reference sequence). V was shortened by 6 bases and J by 9 bases, with 15 bases between the two germline ends. DNA for the CDR3: TGTGCCAGCAGTTCGTCCGGGGGCTCTGAGCAGTTCTTC. Translation gives CASSSSGGSEQFF.

This clonotype was seen at least ten times. The V and J genes are TRBV7-9 and TRBJ1-1; D may be TRBD1 (6 bases). V was clipped by 5 bases and J by 5 bases, with 24 bases between them. This CDR3 has 17 amino acids. From germline, CDR1 is SEHNR and CDR2 FQNEAQ (reference sequence). CDR3 sequence (DNA): TGTGCCAGCAGCCGTTTCCCTCACAGGGCCCTCGAGACTGAAGCTTTCTTT. It yields the protein CASSRFPHRALETEAFF.

The sample holds many counts of this clonotype. This chain uses TRBV27 with TRBJ1-4; D not certain. V gave up 2 bases and J gave up 5 bases, with 9 bases separating them. From germline, CDR1 is MNHEY and CDR2 SMNVEV (reference sequence). CDR3 length: 14 residues. The CDR3 is CASSLNLENEKLFF. DNA for the CDR3: TGTGCCAGCAGTTTAAACCTGGAGAATGAAAAACTGTTTTTT.

This clonotype appeared a few times. CDR3 in DNA: TGTGCCAGCAAAATTACAGGGGCTTTTGCCGGGGAGCTGTTTTTT. It specifies CASKITGAFAGELFF. The V gene is TRBV27, the J gene TRBJ2-2; 7 bases align to TRBD1. J gave up 6 bases and V 7 bases, and 11 bases lay outside the gene matches. Germline V CDR1 and CDR2: MNHEY, SMNVEV (reference sequence). The CDR3 sequence is 15 residues long.

The V gene is TRBV5-1, the J gene TRBJ2-3; 7 nucleotides align to TRBD1. CDR1 is SGHRS, CDR2 YFSETQ, per germline. Trimming cost V 2 bases and J 4 bases; bases outside gene matches: 10. The CDR3 extends over 16 amino acids. This CDR3 reads CASSFSARGPSDTQYF. The CDR3 bases are TGCGCCAGCAGCTTCTCCGCGAGGGGGCCTTCAGATACGCAGTATTTT.

The CDR3 sequence: CASSRTGGRGTSPLHF. The DNA for the CDR3 is TGTGCCAGCAGTCGGACAGGGGGGAGAGGTACTTCACCCCTCCACTTT. V is TRBV6-5 and J is TRBJ1-6, with TRBD1 identical over 10 bases. Per germline, CDR1 MNHEY and CDR2 SVGAGI. Trimming removed 5 bases from V and 9 bases from J; junction bases left unmatched: 10. The CDR3 runs to 16 residues.

The rearrangement joins TRBV7-6 to TRBJ2-3; the D gene could be TRBD1 or TRBD2 (5 bases each). The CDR3 is 15 residues long. Per the germline V gene, CDR1 is SGHVS and CDR2 is FNYEAQ. Deletions cut 1 base from V and 2 bases from J, with 10 bases between. The CDR3 region is CASSLVRDPTDTQYF. The CDR3 DNA follows: TGTGCCAGCAGCTTAGTAAGGGACCCCACAGATACGCAGTATTTT.

The chain recombines TRBV2 with TRBJ1-1; 9 bases match TRBD1. Germline V gene lookup returns CDR1 SNHLY and CDR2 FYNNEI. The CDR3 runs to 17 residues. The junction had 9 bases not matched to a gene; V was cut back by 4 bases and J by 0 bases. CDR3 sequence (DNA): TGTGCCAGCAGTGTTCCACTTCGGACAGGGGTGAACACTGAAGCTTTCTTT. Protein sequence: CASSVPLRTGVNTEAFF.

This clonotype was recorded a few times. V usage is TRBV20-1 and J usage is TRBJ2-5; a weak D match, TRBD2 (6 bases). V was clipped by 5 bases and J by 2 bases, with 24 bases between them. CDR1 is DFQATT and CDR2 is SNEGSKA in the germline V gene (reference sequence). This CDR3 spans 17 amino acids. The CDR3 reads CSAPLPLGGVLQETQYF. DNA of the CDR3: TGCAGTGCTCCTTTGCCTCTAGGCGGGGTCCTACAAGAGACCCAGTACTTC.